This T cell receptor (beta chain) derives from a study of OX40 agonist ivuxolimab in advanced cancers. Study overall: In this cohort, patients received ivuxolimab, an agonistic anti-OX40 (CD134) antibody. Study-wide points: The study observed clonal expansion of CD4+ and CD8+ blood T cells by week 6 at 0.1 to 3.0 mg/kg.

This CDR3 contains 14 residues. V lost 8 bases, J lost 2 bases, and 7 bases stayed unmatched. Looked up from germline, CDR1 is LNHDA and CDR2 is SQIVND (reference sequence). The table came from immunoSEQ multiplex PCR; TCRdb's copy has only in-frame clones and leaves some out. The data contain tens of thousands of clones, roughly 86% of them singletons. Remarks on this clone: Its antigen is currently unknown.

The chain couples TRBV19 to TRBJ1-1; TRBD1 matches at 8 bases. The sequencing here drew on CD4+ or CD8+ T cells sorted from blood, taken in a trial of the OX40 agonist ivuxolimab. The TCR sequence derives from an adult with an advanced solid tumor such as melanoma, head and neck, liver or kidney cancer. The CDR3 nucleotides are TGTGCCAGTGCTAGACAGGGGATTAACACTGAAGCTTTCTTT. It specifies CASARQGINTEAFF. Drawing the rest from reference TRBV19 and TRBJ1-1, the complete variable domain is DGGITQSPKYLFRKEGQNVTLSCEQNLNHDAMYWYRQDPGQGLRLIYYSQIVNDFQKGDIAEGYSVSREKKESFPLTVTSAQKNPTAFYLCASARQGINTEAFFGQGTRLTVV.